Below, 20 T cell receptor beta chains from the same sample are listed, as sequenced in a study of Graves' ophthalmopathy and Graves' hyperthyroidism. The authors amplified TCR beta CDR3 regions, and they did so from RNA transcripts for repertoire sequencing. First-round RT-PCR used HTBI primers; second-round multiplex PCR followed. Using its own MiXCR run on the multiplex PCR reads, TCRdb lists one record per CDR3 protein. The profile shows about 400,000 distinct CDR3 sequences, 15% to 20% of them singletons. Sequences were obtained from peripheral blood. The receptors derive from a woman aged 18-30 years with Graves' ophthalmopathy.

This clonotype was seen at least ten times. The J gene is TRBJ1-1, the V gene TRBV27; TRBD1 agrees at 7 bases. Trimming at V came to 1 base and at J to 3 bases, leaving 2 bases not matched to a gene. The CDR3 spans 14 residues. The V gene's germline CDR1 is MNHEY and CDR2 SMNVEV (reference sequence). Here the CDR3 reads CASSLYQGDTEAFF. CDR3 nucleotides: TGTGCCAGCAGTTTATACCAGGGGGACACTGAAGCTTTCTTT.

This clonotype was recorded at least ten times. The gene calls are TRBV27 and TRBJ2-7; D may be TRBD2 (6 bases). Between the trimmed V and J ends, which lost 2 bases and 0 bases, there was a span of 14 bases. The germline CDR1 and CDR2 sequences are MNHEY and SMNVEV (reference sequence). The CDR3 has 16 amino acids. CDR3 amino acids: CASSLRVGLLSYEQYF. DNA for the CDR3: TGTGCCAGCAGTTTAAGGGTGGGACTCCTCTCCTACGAGCAGTACTTC.

There are many counts of this clonotype. V is TRBV20-1 and J is TRBJ2-7, with TRBD1 identical over 8 bases. Germline CDR1 and CDR2: DFQATT and SNEGSKA (reference sequence). The CDR3 spans 18 residues. The V and J ends lost 2 bases and 3 bases, in that order; junction bases with no gene match: 18. The CDR3 bases are TGCAGTGCTAGACGTTGGGGAATTGACAGGGGAATCGACTACGAGCAGTACTTC. Translating it yields CSARRWGIDRGIDYEQYF.

This clonotype came up many times. The J gene is TRBJ1-5, the V gene TRBV6-2 or TRBV6-3; 7 nucleotides line up with TRBD1. From germline, CDR1 is MNHEY and CDR2 SVGEGT. The CDR3 is made up of 19 amino acids. The J segment lost 2 bases and the V segment lost 2 bases, leaving 15 bases of the junction unmatched. The CDR3 sequence is CASSYLEGGGYGGNQPQHF. Written as DNA, the CDR3 is TGTGCCAGCAGTTACCTCGAAGGGGGCGGTTATGGTGGCAATCAGCCCCAGCATTTT.

At least ten counts were recorded for this clonotype. The rearrangement joins TRBV27 to TRBJ1-5; D remains ambiguous. Trimming removed 0 bases from V and 2 bases from J, with 8 bases in between. Germline V lookup: CDR1 MNHEY, CDR2 SMNVEV (reference sequence). CDR3 length: 15 amino acids. The CDR3 bases are TGTGCCAGCAGTTTATCAGAGGGTGGCAATCAGCCCCAGCATTTT. Amino acids: CASSLSEGGNQPQHF.

This clonotype was seen many times. The rearrangement uses TRBV19 and TRBJ1-5; maybe TRBD1 (6 bases). Germline lookup yields CDR1 LNHDA and CDR2 SQIVND (reference sequence). The V gene lost 1 base and the J gene lost 4 bases, with 8 bases spanning the gap. The CDR3 consists of 14 residues. The chain's CDR3 is CASSIGTGNQPQHF. The CDR3 DNA reads as TGTGCCAGTAGTATAGGCACAGGGAATCAGCCCCAGCATTTT.

This clonotype was seen repeatedly, ten times or more. The chain combines TRBV27 with TRBJ1-5; 7 positions agree with TRBD1. After removal of 5 bases from V and 4 bases from J, the junction contained 11 bases not matched to a gene. Germline loops: CDR1 MNHEY, CDR2 SMNVEV (reference sequence). The CDR3 is made up of 16 amino acids. CDR3 DNA: TGTGCCAGCAGTACCTCTCCGACAGGGAGAAATCAGCCCCAGCATTTT. Protein sequence: CASSTSPTGRNQPQHF.

DNA for the CDR3: TGTGCCAGTAGTGATATAACGGGACAGGGCAATCAGCCCCAGCATTTT. Encoded protein: CASSDITGQGNQPQHF. The J gene is TRBJ1-5, the V gene TRBV19; 8 positions agree with TRBD1. CDR1 LNHDA and CDR2 SQIVND come from the germline V gene (reference sequence). CDR3 length equals 16 residues. V shed 5 bases and J 2 bases; nucleotides not matched to a gene: 8.

This clonotype was observed many times. The chain employs TRBV12-3 or TRBV12-4 and TRBJ1-5; TRBD1 aligns across 8 bases. CDR3 length equals 14 residues. V shed 6 bases, J shed 2 bases, and the junction held 3 bases outside the gene matches. DNA of the CDR3: TGTGCCAGCAGCTTACAGGGGGGCAATCAGCCCCAGCATTTT. Translated: CASSLQGGNQPQHF.

This clonotype appeared many times. The chain uses TRBV19 and TRBJ1-1; perhaps TRBD1 as D (5 bases). CDR1 LNHDA and CDR2 SQIVND come from the germline V gene (reference sequence). This CDR3 is built from 14 residues. Deletions cut 5 bases from V and 1 base from J, with 11 bases between. CDR3 bases: TGTGCCAGTAGTCTTGACCAGGGGAACACTGAAGCTTTCTTT. It is translated as CASSLDQGNTEAFF.

This clonotype has a count of ten or more. The chain recombines TRBV7-2 with TRBJ1-1; D not resolved. Germline values: CDR1 SGHTA, CDR2 FQGNSA. The germline V and J ends were trimmed by 7 bases and 1 base, with 13 bases remaining between them. The CDR3 is 14 residues long. The CDR3 sequence: CASTPMTKNTEAFF. The CDR3 DNA reads as TGTGCCAGCACCCCCATGACGAAGAACACTGAAGCTTTCTTT.

This clonotype was recorded many times. The V call is TRBV12-3 or TRBV12-4, the J call TRBJ2-7, with 10 bases aligning to TRBD1. Trimming at V came to 6 bases and at J to 5 bases, leaving 16 bases not matched to a gene. The CDR3 consists of 17 residues. Written as DNA, the CDR3 is TGTGCCAGCAGCCTACCAAGAGGGACAGGGGTGATCAACGAGCAGTACTTC. Its protein is CASSLPRGTGVINEQYF.

At least ten counts were recorded for this clonotype. At one end, the junction sequence differs from germline, possibly due to a read error. The rearrangement uses TRBV7-7 and TRBJ2-5, with 8 nucleotides matching TRBD1. Germline CDR1 SSHAT, CDR2 FNYEAQ (reference sequence). The CDR3 is 16 residues long. The chain's CDR3 is CASSLDGGRGHETQYF. The CDR3 DNA reads TGTGCTAGCAGCTTAGACGGTGGCAGGGGGCACGAGACCCAGTACTTC.

The sample holds many counts of this clonotype. V usage is TRBV6-2 or TRBV6-3 and J usage is TRBJ2-4; D gene unclear. The V end lost 0 bases, the J end lost 8 bases, and 11 bases lay between the germline ends. The CDR3 extends over 14 amino acids. Germline assignment: CDR1 MNHEY and CDR2 SVGEGT. The CDR3 spells CASSYSTALDIQYF. DNA of the CDR3: TGTGCCAGCAGTTACTCTACAGCTCTGGACATTCAGTACTTC.

V is TRBV6-1 and J is TRBJ1-3; D gene uncertain. Trimming removed 3 bases at V and 0 bases at J, with 9 bases between. Germline CDR1 and CDR2: MNHNS and SASEGT. The CDR3 is 15 residues long. CDR3 residues: CASSEGTSSGNTIYF. CDR3 coding DNA: TGTGCCAGCAGTGAGGGTACTAGCTCTGGAAACACCATATATTTT.

This clonotype was seen many times. This chain uses TRBV11-2 with TRBJ1-2; 8 nucleotides match TRBD1. The length of the CDR3 is 14 residues. With 0 bases clipped from V and 4 bases from J, the junction kept 1 base outside the gene matches. Germline V CDR1 and CDR2: SGHAT, FQNNGV. The CDR3 reads CASSLDQGAYGYTF. The CDR3, as DNA: TGTGCCAGCAGCTTAGATCAGGGGGCCTATGGCTACACCTTC.

This clonotype was observed at least ten times. The CDR3 spells CASSLRGAVQPQHF. The CDR3 coding sequence is TGTGCCAGCAGCCTGCGGGGGGCGGTTCAGCCCCAGCATTTT. The rearrangement links TRBV7-2 to TRBJ1-5; maybe TRBD1 (6 bases). This CDR3 region has 14 residues. The V and J ends lost 5 bases and 6 bases respectively, with 14 bases between them. In germline, CDR1 is SGHTA, CDR2 FQGNSA.

This clonotype came up many times. The chain joins TRBV7-2 to TRBJ1-2; 10 bases agree with TRBD1. This CDR3 is 14 amino acids long. With 4 bases clipped from V and 8 bases from J, the junction kept 7 bases outside the gene matches. CDR1 SGHTA and CDR2 FQGNSA come from the germline V gene. CDR3 protein: CASSSGQGVWGYTF. The CDR3 nucleotides are TGTGCCAGCAGCTCCGGACAGGGGGTGTGGGGCTACACCTTC.

This clonotype was picked up many times. CDR3 nucleotides: TGTGCCAGCAGCGTAGAAGAAGGAGGGGCGAACATTCAGTACTTC. It codes for CASSVEEGGANIQYF. The genes are TRBV9 and TRBJ2-4, with D maybe TRBD2 (6 bases). The CDR3 sequence is 15 residues long. Germline lookup yields CDR1 SGDLS and CDR2 YYNGEE. Trimming pared 0 bases from V and 7 bases from J, leaving 14 bases between.

The sample holds many counts of this clonotype. This chain connects TRBV6-2 or TRBV6-3 to TRBJ2-4; the match to TRBD2 covers 11 bases. This CDR3 comprises 16 residues. After removal of 6 bases from V and 1 base from J, the junction contained 5 bases not matched to a gene. In germline, CDR1 is MNHEY, CDR2 SVGEGT. CDR3 region: CASRLRLAGAKNIQYF. The CDR3 DNA is TGTGCCAGCAGGTTAAGACTAGCGGGGGCCAAAAACATTCAGTACTTC.